A single sample gave rise to the 2 T cell receptor beta chains below, sequenced in a study of molecular identifiers for immune sequencing clone quantification. MiXCR, applied by TCRdb to the PCR reads, yields one record per CDR3 protein. The table has over 50,000 distinct CDR3 sequences, roughly 38% seen once. The sample taken for sequencing was naive CD8+ T cells from blood, with Jurkat cell RNA spiked in. Noted subset: FACS-sorted CD8+CD4-CCR7+CD45RA+ naive T cells. The source of these receptors is a human donor in good health. Some libraries in this study had Jurkat cell RNA spiked in.

The rearrangement links TRBV12-3 or TRBV12-4 to TRBJ2-7; D ambiguous. Trimming shortened V by 3 bases and J by 5 bases, and 5 bases separated the two germline ends. The CDR3 length is 11 residues. CDR3 DNA: TGTGCCAGCAGTTTTTCCGACGAGCAGTACTTC. Translating it yields CASSFSDEQYF.

This clonotype was detected only once. This chain uses TRBV20-1 with TRBJ1-5; D unclear. CDR3 length: 16 amino acids. V shed 2 bases and J shed 5 bases, with 19 bases lying between them. CDR1 is DFQATT, CDR2 SNEGSKA, per germline (reference sequence). The CDR3 nucleotides are TGCAGTGCTAGACAAGGTGGAGGGAAATATCATCAGCCCCAGCATTTT. This translates into CSARQGGGKYHQPQHF.